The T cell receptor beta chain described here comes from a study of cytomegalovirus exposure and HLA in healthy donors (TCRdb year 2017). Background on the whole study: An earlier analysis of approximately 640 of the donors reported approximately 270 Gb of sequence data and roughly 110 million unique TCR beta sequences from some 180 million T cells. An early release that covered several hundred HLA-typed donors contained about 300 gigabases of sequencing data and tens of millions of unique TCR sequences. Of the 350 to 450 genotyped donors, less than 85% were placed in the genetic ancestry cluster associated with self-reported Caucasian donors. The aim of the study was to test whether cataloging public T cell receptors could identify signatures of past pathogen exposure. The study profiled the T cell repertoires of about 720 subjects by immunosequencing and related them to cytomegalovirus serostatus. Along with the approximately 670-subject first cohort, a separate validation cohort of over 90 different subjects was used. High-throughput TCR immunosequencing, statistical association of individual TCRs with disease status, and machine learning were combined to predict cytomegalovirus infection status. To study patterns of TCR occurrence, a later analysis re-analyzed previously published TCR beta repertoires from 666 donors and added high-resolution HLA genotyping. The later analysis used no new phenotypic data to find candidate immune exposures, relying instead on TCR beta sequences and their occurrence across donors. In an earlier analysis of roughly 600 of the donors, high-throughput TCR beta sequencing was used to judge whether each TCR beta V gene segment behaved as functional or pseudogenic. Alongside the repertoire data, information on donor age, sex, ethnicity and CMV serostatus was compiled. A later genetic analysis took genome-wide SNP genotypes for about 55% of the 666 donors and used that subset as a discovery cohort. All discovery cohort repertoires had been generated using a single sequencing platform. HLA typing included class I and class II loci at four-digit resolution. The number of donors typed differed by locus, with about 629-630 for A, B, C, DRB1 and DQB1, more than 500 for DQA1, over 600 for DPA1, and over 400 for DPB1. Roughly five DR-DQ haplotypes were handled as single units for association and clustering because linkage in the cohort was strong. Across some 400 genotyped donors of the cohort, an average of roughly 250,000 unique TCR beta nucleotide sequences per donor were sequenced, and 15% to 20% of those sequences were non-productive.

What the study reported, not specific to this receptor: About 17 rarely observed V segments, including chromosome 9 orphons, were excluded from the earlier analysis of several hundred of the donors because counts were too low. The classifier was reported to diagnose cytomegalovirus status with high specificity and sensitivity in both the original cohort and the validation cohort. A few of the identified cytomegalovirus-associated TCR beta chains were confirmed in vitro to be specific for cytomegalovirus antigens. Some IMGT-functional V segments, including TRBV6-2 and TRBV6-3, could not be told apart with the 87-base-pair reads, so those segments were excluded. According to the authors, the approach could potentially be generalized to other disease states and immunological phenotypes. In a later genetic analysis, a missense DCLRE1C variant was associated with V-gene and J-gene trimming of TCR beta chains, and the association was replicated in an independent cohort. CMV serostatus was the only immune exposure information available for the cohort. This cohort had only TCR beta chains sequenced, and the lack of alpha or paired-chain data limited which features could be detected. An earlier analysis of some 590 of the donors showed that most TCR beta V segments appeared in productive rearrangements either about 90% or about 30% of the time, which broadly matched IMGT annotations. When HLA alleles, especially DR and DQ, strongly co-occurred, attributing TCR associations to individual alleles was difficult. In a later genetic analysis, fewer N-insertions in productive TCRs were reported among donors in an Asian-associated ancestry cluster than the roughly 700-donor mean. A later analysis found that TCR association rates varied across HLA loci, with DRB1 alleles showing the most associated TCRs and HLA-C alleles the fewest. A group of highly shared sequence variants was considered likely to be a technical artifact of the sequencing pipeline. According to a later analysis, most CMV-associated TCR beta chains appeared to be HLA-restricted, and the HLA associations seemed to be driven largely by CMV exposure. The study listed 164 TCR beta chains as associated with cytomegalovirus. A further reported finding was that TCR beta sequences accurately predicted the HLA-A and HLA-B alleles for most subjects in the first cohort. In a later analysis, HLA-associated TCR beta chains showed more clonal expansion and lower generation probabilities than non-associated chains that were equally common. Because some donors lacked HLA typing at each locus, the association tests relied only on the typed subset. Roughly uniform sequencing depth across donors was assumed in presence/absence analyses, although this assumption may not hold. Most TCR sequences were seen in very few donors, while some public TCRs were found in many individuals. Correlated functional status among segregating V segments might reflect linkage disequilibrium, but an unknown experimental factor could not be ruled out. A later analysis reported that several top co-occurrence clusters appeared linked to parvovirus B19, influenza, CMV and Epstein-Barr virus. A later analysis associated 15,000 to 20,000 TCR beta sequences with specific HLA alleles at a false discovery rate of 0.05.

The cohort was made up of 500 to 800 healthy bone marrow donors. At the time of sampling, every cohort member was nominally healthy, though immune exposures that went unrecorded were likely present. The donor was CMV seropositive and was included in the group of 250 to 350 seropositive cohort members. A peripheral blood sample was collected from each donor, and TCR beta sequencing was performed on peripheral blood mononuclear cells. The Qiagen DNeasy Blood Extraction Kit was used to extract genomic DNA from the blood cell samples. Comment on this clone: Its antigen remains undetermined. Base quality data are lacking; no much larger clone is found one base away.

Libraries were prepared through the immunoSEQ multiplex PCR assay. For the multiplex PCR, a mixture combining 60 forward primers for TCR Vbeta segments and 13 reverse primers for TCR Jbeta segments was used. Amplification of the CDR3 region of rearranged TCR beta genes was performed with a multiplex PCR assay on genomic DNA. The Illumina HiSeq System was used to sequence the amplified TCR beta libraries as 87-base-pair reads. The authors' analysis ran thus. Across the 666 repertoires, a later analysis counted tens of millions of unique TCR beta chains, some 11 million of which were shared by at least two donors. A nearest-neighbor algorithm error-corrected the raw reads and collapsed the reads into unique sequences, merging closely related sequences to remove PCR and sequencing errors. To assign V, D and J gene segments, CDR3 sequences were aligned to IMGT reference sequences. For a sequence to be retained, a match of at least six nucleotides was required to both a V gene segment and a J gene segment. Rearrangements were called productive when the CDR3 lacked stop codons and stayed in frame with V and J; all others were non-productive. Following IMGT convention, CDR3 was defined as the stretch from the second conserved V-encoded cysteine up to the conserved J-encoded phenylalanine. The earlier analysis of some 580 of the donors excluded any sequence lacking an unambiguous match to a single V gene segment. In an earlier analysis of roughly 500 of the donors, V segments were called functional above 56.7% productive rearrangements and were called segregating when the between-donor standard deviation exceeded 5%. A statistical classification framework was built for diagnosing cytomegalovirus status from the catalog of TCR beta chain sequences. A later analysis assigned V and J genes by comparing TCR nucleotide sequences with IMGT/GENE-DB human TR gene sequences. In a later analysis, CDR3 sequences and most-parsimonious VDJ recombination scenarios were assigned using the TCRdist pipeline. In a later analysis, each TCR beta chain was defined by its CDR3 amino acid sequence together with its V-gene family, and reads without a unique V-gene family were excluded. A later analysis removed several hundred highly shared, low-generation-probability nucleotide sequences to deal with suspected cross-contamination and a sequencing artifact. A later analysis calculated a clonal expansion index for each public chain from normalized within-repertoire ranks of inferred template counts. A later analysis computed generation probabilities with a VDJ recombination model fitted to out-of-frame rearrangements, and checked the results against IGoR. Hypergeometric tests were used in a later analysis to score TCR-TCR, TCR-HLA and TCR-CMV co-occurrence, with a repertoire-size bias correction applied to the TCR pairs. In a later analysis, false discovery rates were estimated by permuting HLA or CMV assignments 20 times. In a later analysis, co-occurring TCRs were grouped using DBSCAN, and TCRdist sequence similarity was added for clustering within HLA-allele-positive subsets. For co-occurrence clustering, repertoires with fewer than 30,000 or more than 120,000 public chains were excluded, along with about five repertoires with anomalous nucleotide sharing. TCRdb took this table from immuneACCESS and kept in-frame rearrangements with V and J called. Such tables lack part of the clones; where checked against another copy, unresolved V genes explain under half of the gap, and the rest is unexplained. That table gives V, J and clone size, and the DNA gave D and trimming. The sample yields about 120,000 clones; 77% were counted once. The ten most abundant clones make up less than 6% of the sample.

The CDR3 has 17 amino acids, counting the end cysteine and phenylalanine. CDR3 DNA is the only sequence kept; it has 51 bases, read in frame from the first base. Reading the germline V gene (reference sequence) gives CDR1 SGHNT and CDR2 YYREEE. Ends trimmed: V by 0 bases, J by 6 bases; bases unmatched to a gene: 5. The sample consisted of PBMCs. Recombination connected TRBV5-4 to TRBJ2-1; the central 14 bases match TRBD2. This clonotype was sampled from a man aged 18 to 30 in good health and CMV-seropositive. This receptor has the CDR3 CASSLGTSGGRGNEQFF. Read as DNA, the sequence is TGTGCCAGCAGCTTGGGGACTAGCGGGGGGAGAGGCAATGAGCAGTTCTTC.